A single sample is the source of the 24 T cell receptor beta chains below, sequenced in a study of human T cells and chemical hapten exposure. Stated time point: pre-sensitization, week 0. Treatment reported: therapeutic diphenylcyclopropenone sensitization with weekly scalp DPC. MiXCR, run by TCRdb on the RACE reads, gives a single entry per CDR3 protein. The repertoire holds 87,000 or so distinct CDR3 sequences, about 8.9% seen once, with roughly 3.5% in the top ten. The sample consisted of whole blood, taken in connection with sensitization to the hapten diphenylcyclopropenone (DPC). These receptors were obtained from a woman in her 40s with alopecia areata. Some clones in this sample may be carry-over from other donors' samples.

In its sample, this clonotype was seen a few times. Germline is not matched at one junction end, which may reflect a read error. The gene calls are TRBV19 and TRBJ1-4, with a weak D call TRBD1 (5 bases). The CDR3 is made up of 15 amino acids. Looked up from germline, CDR1 is LNHDA and CDR2 is SQIVND (reference sequence). CDR3 nucleotides: TGTGCCACCGGGTTTCCCGGGGGGGTGGAGGAAAAACTGCTTTTT. Its translation is CATGFPGGVEEKLLF. The full variable domain, completed using reference TRBV19 and TRBJ1-4, is DGGITQSPKYLFRKEGQNVTLSCEQNLNHDAMYWYRQDPGQGLRLIYYSQIVNDFQKGDIAEGYSVSREKKESFPLTVTSAQKNPTAFYLCATGFPGGVEEKLLFGSGTQLSVL.

The chain combines TRBV6-2 or TRBV6-3 with TRBJ2-7, with 9 nucleotides matching TRBD1. Germline V gene lookup returns CDR1 MNHEY and CDR2 SVGEGT. The CDR3 is made up of 12 amino acids. Unmatched junction bases numbered 3, after V lost 8 bases and J lost 4 bases. Here the CDR3 reads CASLDRGYEQYF. CDR3 DNA sequence: TGTGCCAGCCTGGACAGGGGATACGAGCAGTACTTC.

This clonotype was counted many times. This rearrangement joins TRBV12-3 or TRBV12-4 to TRBJ2-3, with D possibly TRBD2 on 5 matching bases. This CDR3 region has 12 residues. Trimming stripped 3 bases from V and 6 bases from J, with 7 bases between. The CDR3 DNA is TGTGCCAGCAGTTTTGGGAGCGATACGCAGTATTTT. Translation gives CASSFGSDTQYF.

This clonotype occurred many times. The chain carries TRBV29-1 and TRBJ1-3; 8 bases agree with TRBD1. Trimming at V came to 6 bases and at J to 4 bases, leaving 8 bases not matched to a gene. Per the germline V gene, CDR1 is SQVTM and CDR2 is ANQGSEA. CDR3 length: 14 amino acids. CDR3 loop: CSVNRQGSGNTIYF. CDR3 nucleotides: TGCAGCGTCAACAGACAGGGGTCCGGAAACACCATATATTTT.

Of note for this clonotype: A much larger clone is a single base away; this may be a read error. This likely comes from a read error, as the CDR3 has no conserved phenylalanine or tryptophan at its end. The rearrangement links TRBV12-3 or TRBV12-4 to TRBJ2-7, with TRBD1 identical over 7 bases. Trimming at V came to 7 bases and at J to 0 bases, leaving 6 bases not matched to a gene. This CDR3 is 14 amino acids long. The CDR3 region has the DNA TGTGCCAGCAAGCCGACAGGGAGCTCCTACGAGCAGTACATC. The encoded protein is CASKPTGSSYEQYI.

In its sample, this clonotype was seen many times. The gene calls are TRBV12-3 or TRBV12-4 and TRBJ2-5, with D possibly called TRBD1 or TRBD2 (5 bases each). This CDR3 has 13 amino acids. Trimming pared 2 bases from V and 4 bases from J, leaving 8 bases between. For the CDR3, the DNA is TGTGCCAGCAGTTTACCGGGGCGAGAGACCCAGTACTTC. Its translation: CASSLPGRETQYF.

This clonotype was found a few times. The chain has TRBV6-1 and TRBJ2-5; possibly TRBD2 for D (6 bases). The V and J ends lost 8 bases and 5 bases respectively, with 27 bases between them. Germline V gene sequence: CDR1 MNHNS, CDR2 SASEGT. This CDR3 has 17 amino acids. The CDR3 coding sequence is TGTGCCAGCTATGGGACTCCGCGGGTGCGTGCCAAGGAGACCCAGTACTTC. It codes for CASYGTPRVRAKETQYF.

This clonotype was detected a few times. The rearrangement joins TRBV2 to TRBJ2-7; D gene ambiguous. This CDR3 has 14 residues. Germline V CDR1 and CDR2: SNHLY, FYNNEI. The V gene lost 8 bases and the J gene lost 0 bases, with 14 bases spanning the gap. The CDR3 loop is CASGRGPNSYEQYF. DNA of the CDR3: TGTGCCAGCGGCCGAGGACCTAACTCCTACGAGCAGTACTTC. Filled out from reference TRBV2 and TRBJ2-7, the complete variable domain reads EPEVTQTPSHQVTQMGQEVILRCVPISNHLYFYWYRQILGQKVEFLVSFYNNEISEKSEIFDDQFSVERPDGSNFTLKIRSTKLEDSAMYFCASGRGPNSYEQYFGPGTRLTVT.

This clonotype showed up many times. The gene calls are TRBV25-1 and TRBJ1-5, with a tentative D call TRBD1 (5 bases). CDR3 length equals 13 residues. The V end was cut by 4 bases, the J end by 2 bases, with 6 bases between. Germline V gene lookup returns CDR1 MGHDK and CDR2 SYGVNS. CDR3: CASSAQGNQPQHF. The DNA for the CDR3 is TGTGCCAGCAGTGCACAGGGCAATCAGCCCCAGCATTTT.

The V gene is TRBV5-6, the J gene TRBJ2-3; perhaps TRBD2 as D (6 bases). V lost 0 bases and J lost 3, with 14 bases in between. The CDR3 loop spans 16 amino acids. In germline, CDR1 is SGHDT, CDR2 YYEEEE. Written as DNA, the CDR3 is TGTGCCAGCAGCTTGGTCGGGCCCCGGGAGACAGATACGCAGTATTTT. Residues: CASSLVGPRETDTQYF.

The chain uses TRBV7-2 and TRBJ2-1; 8 nucleotides line up with TRBD2. V trimming: 5 bases; J trimming: 6 bases; junction bases outside the gene matches: 9. The CDR3 sequence is 15 residues long. CDR1 is SGHTA and CDR2 is FQGNSA in the germline V gene. CDR3 nucleotide sequence: TGTGCCAGCAGCCCCCCGGGGGGGCCGCGCAATGAGCAGTTCTTC. This encodes CASSPPGGPRNEQFF.

This clonotype occurred a few times. This chain links TRBV11-2 with TRBJ2-2; D remains unclear. The length of the CDR3 is 13 residues. V gave up 3 bases and J gave up 5 bases, with 7 bases separating them. Germline CDR1 SGHAT, CDR2 FQNNGV. CDR3 nucleotides: TGTGCCAGCAGCTTTGTCGGAACCGGGGAGCTGTTTTTT. It yields the protein CASSFVGTGELFF.

At least ten counts were recorded for this clonotype. The rearrangement uses TRBV9 and TRBJ1-2; D unresolved. The V and J ends lost 3 bases and 8 bases respectively, with 20 bases between them. Germline V gives CDR1 SGDLS, CDR2 YYNGEE. CDR3 length equals 15 residues. The CDR3 DNA sequence: TGTGCCAGCAGCGAGCGGGTACGGGGAGAATTGGGCTACACCTTC. Translated: CASSERVRGELGYTF.

The chain is built from TRBV28 and TRBJ2-3, with 8 positions matching TRBD2. Unmatched junction bases numbered 8, after V lost 4 bases and J lost 2 bases. The CDR3 is 16 amino acids. The germline V gene has CDR1 MDHEN and CDR2 SYDVKM. In nucleotides, the CDR3 is TGTGCCAGCAGTTCAGGGGTAGCGGGGAACACAGATACGCAGTATTTT. This translates into CASSSGVAGNTDTQYF.

This clonotype was detected many times. The chain uses TRBV5-1 and TRBJ2-7, with D unresolved. The length of the CDR3 is 11 residues. The germline V and J ends were trimmed by 1 base and 3 bases, with 2 bases remaining between them. Germline V gene sequence: CDR1 SGHRS, CDR2 YFSETQ. CDR3 nucleotides: TGCGCCAGCAGCTTGAACTACGAGCAGTACTTC. This encodes CASSLNYEQYF. Looking up the rest from reference TRBV5-1 and TRBJ2-7 gives the full variable domain: KAGVTQTPRYLIKTRGQQVTLSCSPISGHRSVSWYQQTPGQGLQFLFEYFSETQRNKGNFPGRFSGRQFSNSRSEMNVSTLELGDSALYLCASSLNYEQYFGPGTRLTVT.

This chain links TRBV3-1 with TRBJ2-1; TRBD1 might be the D (6 bases). CDR3 length: 17 amino acids. CDR1 and CDR2 from the germline V gene are LGHDT and YNNKEL (reference sequence). With 0 bases removed from V and 4 bases from J, the gap between germline ends came to 16 bases. The CDR3 DNA reads as TGTGCCAGCAGCCAAGAGTTCGCGTCAGGGGCATACAATGAGCAGTTCTTC. As protein: CASSQEFASGAYNEQFF.

This clonotype turned up a few times. The gene calls are TRBV7-8 and TRBJ2-2; D is possibly TRBD2 (5 bases). This CDR3 spans 15 amino acids. The germline V gene encodes CDR1 SGHVS and CDR2 FQNEAQ. The V and J ends lost 4 bases and 1 base respectively, with 10 bases between them. Here the CDR3 DNA reads TGTGCCAGCAGCTCCCCCCGGGGGAACACCGGGGAGCTGTTTTTT. This encodes CASSSPRGNTGELFF. The variable domain in full, completed from reference TRBV7-8 and TRBJ2-2, reads GAGVSQSPRYKVAKRGQDVALRCDPISGHVSLFWYQQALGQGPEFLTYFQNEAQLDKSGLPSDRFFAERPEGSVSTLKIQRTQQEDSAVYLCASSSPRGNTGELFFGEGSRLTVL.

This clonotype has just a few counts. The rearrangement uses TRBV7-8 and TRBJ2-5, with D tentatively TRBD2 (6 bases). V gave up 5 bases and J gave up 2 bases, with 15 bases separating them. Germline V gene lookup returns CDR1 SGHVS and CDR2 FQNEAQ. The CDR3 runs to 15 residues. The CDR3 protein is CASSPAGTHQETQYF. The CDR3 DNA follows: TGTGCCAGCAGCCCCGCGGGGACTCATCAAGAGACCCAGTACTTC.

The chain is built from TRBV20-1 and TRBJ1-2; 12 bases line up with TRBD1. Trimming cost V 5 bases and J 7 bases; bases outside gene matches: 11. Per germline, CDR1 DFQATT and CDR2 SNEGSKA (reference sequence). The CDR3 extends over 15 amino acids. CDR3 sequence reads: CSAGKGTGGGSGYTF. CDR3 DNA sequence: TGCAGTGCTGGAAAGGGGACAGGGGGCGGCTCTGGCTACACCTTC.

This clonotype was picked up many times. The chain combines TRBV4-1 with TRBJ1-1; TRBD1 matches at 7 bases. J lost 6 bases, V lost 4 bases, and 8 bases had no gene match. CDR3 length: 14 residues. Germline V lookup: CDR1 MGHRA, CDR2 YSYEKL. CDR3 coding DNA: TGCGCCAGCAGCCCGACAGGGAAGGGGGCTGAAGCTTTCTTT. It encodes CASSPTGKGAEAFF.

The CDR3 region has the DNA TGCGCCAGCAGCTTCGGAACCTTCGGGGGTAACACTGAAGCTTTCTTT. Residues: CASSFGTFGGNTEAFF. This chain uses TRBV5-1 with TRBJ1-1; maybe TRBD1 (5 bases). The length of the CDR3 is 16 residues. Germline V gene lookup returns CDR1 SGHRS and CDR2 YFSETQ. V lost 2 bases and J 2 bases, leaving 16 bases between the germline ends.

This clonotype was counted ten times or more. The chain has TRBV2 and TRBJ1-1; D ambiguous. V lost 6 bases to trimming and J lost 4 bases, with 15 bases between them. CDR1 SNHLY and CDR2 FYNNEI come from the germline V gene. The CDR3 contains 14 residues. CDR3 sequence (DNA): TGTGCCAGCAGGCCCCAGAGGGTTTTCACTGAAGCTTTCTTT. This gives the protein CASRPQRVFTEAFF.

This clonotype was found a few times. This chain connects TRBV29-1 to TRBJ2-7, with D perhaps matching TRBD1 or TRBD2 (5 bases each). Germline CDR1 is SQVTM and CDR2 is ANQGSEA. The CDR3 runs to 13 residues. The V end lost 3 bases, the J end lost 0 bases, and 9 bases lay between the germline ends. The CDR3 DNA is TGCAGCGTTGAGGGGGAGAACTCCTACGAGCAGTACTTC. This codes for CSVEGENSYEQYF.

This clonotype was detected only a few times. The chain couples TRBV19 to TRBJ2-5; D uncertain. CDR1 is LNHDA and CDR2 is SQIVND in the germline V gene (reference sequence). Trimming cost V 4 bases and J 5 bases, with 11 bases left between them. The CDR3 is 13 residues long. The CDR3 sequence: CASSTGRSETQYF. The CDR3 bases are TGTGCCAGTAGTACAGGAAGGTCGGAGACCCAGTACTTC.